This T cell receptor beta chain derives from a study of blood T cell repertoires in COVID-19. Overall study: Sites in the United States, Italy and Spain provided acute and convalescent COVID-19 samples. Sources were T cells, B-cell-depleted T cells, or PBMCs; the material itself was cDNA or gDNA.

Source study methods: Reference gene primer amplification gave estimated nucleated cell counts. Assay: immunoSEQ multiplex PCR; the TCRdb copy retains only in-frame clones and omits some. D and trimming come from the DNA, and the V and J calls and clone size come from that table. The top ten hold less than 3.5% of the sample, which has 200,000 to 250,000 clones, around 83% seen once. Sequenced material: peripheral blood. This receptor was obtained from a man aged 45-60 years with active or convalescent COVID-19.

CDR3 DNA: TGTGCCAGCAGCTTGGTGTCAGGGGTGGATGGCTACACCTTC. It encodes CASSLVSGVDGYTF. V gene TRBV13 combines with J gene TRBJ1-2, with a tentative D call TRBD1 (6 bases). This CDR3 has 14 residues. V was clipped by 3 bases and J by 6 bases, with 14 bases between them. CDR1 and CDR2 from the germline V gene are PRHDT and FYEKMQ (reference sequence).